This is a list of T cell receptor beta chains from one sample in a study of tumor-infiltrating lymphocytes in primary liver carcinoma. One entry per CDR3 protein, called by TCRdb with MiXCR from the multiplex PCR reads. This table holds approximately 76,000 distinct CDR3 sequences, 71% found once. The sample taken for sequencing was liver tumor tissue from sampling region 4. The receptors were gathered from a woman in her fifties or sixties with primary liver carcinoma and hepatitis B virus infection. Both conserved end residues are part of each CDR3. A D gene is named only where the DNA matches it firmly. Clone size is stated in some rows and not others, as once, few, many or a class when expanded.

clone size	V gene	J gene	D gene	CDR3 DNA	CDR3 protein
many	TRBV5-1	TRBJ2-1	TRBD1	TGCGCCAGCAGCCCGGGGACAGCGGCGGCGGCGGAGCAGTTCTTC	CASSPGTAAAAEQFF
-	TRBV14	TRBJ1-2	TRBD1	TGTGCCAGCAGCCCGGGACAGGGGGCAGCAGGCTGCACTTTC	CASSPGQGAAGCTF
many	TRBV12-3/TRBV12-4	TRBJ2-6	-	TGTGCCAGCAGGCTGTCTGGGGCCAACGTCCTGACTTTC	CASRLSGANVLTF
many	TRBV12-3/TRBV12-4	TRBJ2-7	-	TGTGCCAGCAGGTTCAGCTCCTACGAGCAGTACTTC	CASRFSSYEQYF
-	TRBV6-5	TRBJ1-2	-	TGTGCCAGCAGTCTAGGGGGACGGGGAAGGGGCTACGGCTACACCTTC	CASSLGGRGRGYGYTF
-	TRBV4-1	TRBJ2-1	-	TGCGCCAGCAGCCAAGTTGAGAGTAAGCAGTTCTTC	CASSQVESKQFF
-	TRBV12-3/TRBV12-4	TRBJ2-1	-	TGTGACAGCAGAGACGAGTGGGAGGCCCTCAATGAGCAGTTCTTC	CDSRDEWEALNEQFF
once	TRBV5-1	TRBJ2-1	-	TGTGCCAGCAGCTTGGGCGGGACCGTCGGTGAGCAGTTCTTC	CASSLGGTVGEQFF
-	TRBV5-6	TRBJ1-5	-	TGTGCCGGGGGGCCCACAGATACGCAGCATTTT	CAGGPTDTQHF
many	TRBV6-2/TRBV6-3	TRBJ2-3	-	TGTGCCGAACGGAGGGAGGTACCAGATACGCAGTATTTT	CAERREVPDTQYF
medium-sized	TRBV12-3/TRBV12-4	TRBJ2-3	-	TGTGCCAGCAGCTTTAGAGATACGCAGTATTTT	CASSFRDTQYF
-	TRBV6-1	TRBJ2-1	-	TGTGCCACCCGGCGGACGGGCTCCTGCAATGAGCAGTTTTTC	CATRRTGSCNEQFF
-	TRBV6-5	TRBJ2-7	TRBD1	TGTGACAGCAGGGGGGGGGACAGGGCCTACAAGCAGTACTTC	CDSRGGDRAYKQYF
-	TRBV29-1	TRBJ2-3	TRBD1	TGCGGCGTGGGACAGGGGGGGGCACATACGCAGTATTTT	CGVGQGGAHTQYF
-	TRBV11-3	TRBJ2-1	-	TGTGCCATTAGGTTAGGTCGGGCTCTGGTATACAATGAGCAGTTCTTC	CAIRLGRALVYNEQFF
-	TRBV10-3	TRBJ2-3	TRBD1	TGTGCCATCAGTTCAATGGCCGGGACAGGGGGCACGGATACGCAGTATTTT	CAISSMAGTGGTDTQYF
once	TRBV11-2	TRBJ2-3	-	TGTGCCAGCAGCCTATCGGGAGAGGGACTCACAGATAAGCAGTATTTT	CASSLSGEGLTDKQYF
-	TRBV5-6	TRBJ2-2	-	TGTGCCAGCAGCCTTAGCGCGAGTAGGACCGGGGAGCTGTTTTTC	CASSLSASRTGELFF
-	TRBV6-1	TRBJ2-1	TRBD2	TGTGCCAGCAGCCTCCGGACCAGCGGGATGAAACTCGCCTCCTACAATGAGCAGTCCTTC	CASSLRTSGMKLASYNEQSF
few	TRBV20-1	TRBJ2-1	TRBD2	TGCAGTGCTAGCGTTACTAGCGGGAGGGCCCTCAATGAGCAGTTCTTC	CSASVTSGRALNEQFF
-	TRBV11-2	TRBJ2-3	-	TGTGTCAGCAGCCGCGTGGCCCCAGATACGCAGTATTTT	CVSSRVAPDTQYF
-	TRBV11-3	TRBJ2-2	-	TGTGCCAGCAGGGGAGCTAGGGCGACCTGGGAGCCGTTTTTC	CASRGARATWEPFF
-	TRBV11-2	TRBJ2-2	-	TGTGCCAGCAGCTTTGATAGGACTGGGGAGCTGGTCTTT	CASSFDRTGELVF
-	TRBV12-3/TRBV12-4	TRBJ1-3	TRBD1	TGTGCTAGCAGTTTAGAGCAGGGGGCTGGAAACACCATTTATTTT	CASSLEQGAGNTIYF
-	TRBV28	TRBJ2-7	TRBD2	TGTGCCAGCAGCCTCGAAGCGGGACCCTCCTGCGAGCAGTACTTC	CASSLEAGPSCEQYF
-	TRBV11-2	TRBJ2-3	TRBD2	TGTGCCAGCAGCCTAGGACTAGCGGGAGGAATGGGTATCACAGATACGCAGTATTTT	CASSLGLAGGMGITDTQYF
-	TRBV6-6	TRBJ2-1	-	TGTGCCAGCAGTTACTCGGGAGCTGAGCGGTTATTC	CASSYSGAERLF
-	TRBV10-3	TRBJ2-7	TRBD1	TGTGCCATCACTGATGGGACAGGGAACGAGCAGTACTTC	CAITDGTGNEQYF
-	TRBV12-3/TRBV12-4	TRBJ1-6	-	TGTGCCAGCAGTTTGGGGGGACGGTACTCATCCCTCCACTTT	CASSLGGRYSSLHF
-	TRBV29-1	TRBJ2-1	-	TGCAGCGTTGCTAACAGGGCACGGGTCGGGCATGAACACTTCTTC	CSVANRARVGHEHFF
-	TRBV11-2	TRBJ2-7	TRBD2	TGTGCTAGCAGCTTAGAATGGGTCAGTCTAGCGGGTTCCTACGAGCAGTACTTC	CASSLEWVSLAGSYEQYF
many	TRBV12-5	TRBJ2-3	TRBD2	TGTGCTAGTGGTTTGTCCCACCCCGGGACTAGCGTCTTTCTCGGCACAGATACGCAGTATTTT	CASGLSHPGTSVFLGTDTQYF
-	TRBV7-9	TRBJ2-1	TRBD2	TGTGCCAGCAGCTTAGATACTCCTCGTGCGGGGGGTACCCAATGGAATGAGCGGTTCTTC	CASSLDTPRAGGTQWNERFF
-	TRBV6-5	TRBJ2-2	TRBD2	TGTGCCAGCAGACTCTGGGGTAGCGGGAGGGCGGGGACCACCGGGGAGCTGCTTTTT	CASRLWGSGRAGTTGELLF
-	TRBV20-1	TRBJ2-7	TRBD2	TGCAGTGCTAGAGTATCGCCGGGACTAGCGGGGGGAGCCTACGAGCAGTACTTC	CSARVSPGLAGGAYEQYF
once	TRBV11-2	TRBJ2-2	TRBD2	TGTGCCGGCAGCTTCCGACTAGCGGGAGATGCGGGTGAGTTGTTTTTT	CAGSFRLAGDAGELFF
once	TRBV6-1	TRBJ2-7	-	TGTGTCAGCAATGAAGCTAGCAGGAGCTCCTACGAGCAGTACTTC	CVSNEASRSSYEQYF
medium-sized	TRBV4-1	TRBJ2-1	-	TGCGCCAGCAGCCAAGATTCGGCAGGGTACCTTGAGCAGTTCTTC	CASSQDSAGYLEQFF
many	TRBV14	TRBJ2-5	-	TGTGCCAGCAGCCCAGACTTGGGGACCCAGTACTTC	CASSPDLGTQYF
-	TRBV19	TRBJ2-1	TRBD2	TGTGCCAGTAGTCGACTAGCCAACAATGAGCAGTTCTTC	CASSRLANNEQFF
-	TRBV28	TRBJ2-1	-	TGTGCCAGCAGTTTAAGGTACAATGAGCAGTTCTTC	CASSLRYNEQFF
few	TRBV18	TRBJ2-7	-	TGTGCCAGCTCATCCTTCTACGAGCAGTACTTC	CASSSFYEQYF
many	TRBV5-1	TRBJ2-7	TRBD1	TGCGCCAGCAGCCCGGGGACAGGGGGCTCCTACGAGCAGTACTTC	CASSPGTGGSYEQYF
-	TRBV12-3/TRBV12-4	TRBJ2-3	-	TGTGCCAGCAGTTTTGCTTTGCCTTGCATATCAGATACGCAATATTTT	CASSFALPCISDTQYF
-	TRBV12-3/TRBV12-4	TRBJ2-4	-	TGTGCCAGCAGTCTCATCGAAAACATGCGGTACTTC	CASSLIENMRYF
-	TRBV6-5	TRBJ1-2	-	TGTGCCAGCAGCCCGGATAGGGGCTGCACCTTC	CASSPDRGCTF
-	TRBV6-1	TRBJ1-1	-	TGTGCCGGCAGCCAGAGACAAACGAACACTGAAGCTTTCTTT	CAGSQRQTNTEAFF
-	TRBV5-1	TRBJ1-5	-	TGCGCCAGCAGCCTCTGGGAGCCCCAGCATTTT	CASSLWEPQHF
-	TRBV6-5	TRBJ1-2	-	TGTGCCAGCAGTCCCGCCGGACGCATCCATGGCTACACCTTC	CASSPAGRIHGYTF
-	TRBV11-2	TRBJ2-3	-	TGTACCAGCAGCTTAGGGGGACTAACGTACACATCAGATATGCAGTATTTT	CTSSLGGLTYTSDMQYF
once	TRBV29-1	TRBJ2-1	-	TGCAGCGTTGGTCGGGGGATTGAGCAGTTCTTC	CSVGRGIEQFF
once	TRBV6-6	TRBJ2-2	TRBD1	TGTGTCAGCAGCCCCGGGACAGGGGTCAACCGGGAACTGTTTTTT	CVSSPGTGVNRELFF